This is a list of T cell receptor beta chains from one sample in a study of radiation and T cells in renal cell carcinoma. TCRdb's copy holds only in-frame clones and misses some; the assay was immunoSEQ multiplex PCR. The sample records 45,000 to 55,000 clones, roughly 78% being singletons. The source material was blood, sampled from a patient whose treatment included radiotherapy and nephrectomy. The receptors stem from a woman aged 70-85 years with renal cell carcinoma. Both conserved end residues are part of each CDR3. The order of the fields is clone size, D gene, J gene, V gene, CDR3 DNA, CDR3 protein. The D gene is left open where the match is weak. Where a row states a size, it is once, few, many or the class of an expanded clone; other rows omit it.

NA	NA	TRBJ2-3	TRBV5-4	TGTGCCAGCAGCTTACAGGGATCCACAGATACGCAGTATTTT	CASSLQGSTDTQYF
few	NA	TRBJ1-3	TRBV2	TGTGCCAGCACCTACGGCGGGATTCGATATTTT	CASTYGGIRYF
NA	TRBD1	TRBJ2-2	TRBV6-1	TGTGCCAGCAGTCGCCAACAGGGGGCGAACGGGGAGCTGTTTTTT	CASSRQQGANGELFF
NA	NA	TRBJ2-3	TRBV10-3	TGTGCCATCAGTGAGCCTCGCACAGATACGCAGTATTTT	CAISEPRTDTQYF
NA	TRBD1	TRBJ2-7	TRBV7-2	TGTGCCAGCAGCTCAACAGGGGACCTGAGCTCCTACGAGCAGTACTTC	CASSSTGDLSSYEQYF
NA	NA	TRBJ2-7	TRBV7-6	TGTGCCAGCAGCTCCCTCGACGGGAATAGATTGGAGCAGTACTTC	CASSSLDGNRLEQYF
NA	NA	TRBJ1-6	TRBV27	TGTGCCAGCAGTTCACAGGGACCATTTAATTCACCCCTCCACTTT	CASSSQGPFNSPLHF
NA	TRBD2	TRBJ2-3	TRBV6-5	TGTGCCAGCAGTTACTCCAGCGGGGGTCACTCAGATACGCAGTATTTT	CASSYSSGGHSDTQYF
once	NA	TRBJ1-2	TRBV9	TGTGCCAGCAGCGTAGATTTTGGAGGCTACACCTTC	CASSVDFGGYTF
NA	TRBD1	TRBJ2-1	TRBV9	TGTGCCAGCAGCGTAGAGGGACAGGCCCAGGCCTACAATGAGCAGTTCTTC	CASSVEGQAQAYNEQFF
NA	NA	TRBJ2-5	TRBV19	TGTGCCAGTAGTATAGATTCCGGGCAGCCACAGAAGACCCAGTACTTC	CASSIDSGQPQKTQYF
NA	NA	TRBJ1-5	TRBV7-2	TGTGCCAGCAGCTCAACTGGACAGCTAAATCAGCCCCAGCATTTT	CASSSTGQLNQPQHF
NA	NA	TRBJ2-1	TRBV6-6	TGTGCCAGCAGTCCCCGCGATGAGCAGTTCTTC	CASSPRDEQFF
NA	NA	TRBJ2-2	TRBV5-1	TGCGCCAGCAGCTTCCCAAACGGGGGCGCTCCCACCGGGGAGCTGTTTTTT	CASSFPNGGAPTGELFF
NA	NA	TRBJ1-1	TRBV13	TGTGCCAGCAGGGGGGGCACTGAAGCTTTCTTT	CASRGGTEAFF
few	NA	TRBJ1-5	TRBV6-1	TGTGCCAGCAGTGTTTCTGTAGGGACCGGCAATCAGCCCCAGCATTTT	CASSVSVGTGNQPQHF
NA	NA	TRBJ2-2	TRBV5-5	TGTGCCAGCAGCTTGGGGGGATCCACGAACACCGGGGAGCTGTTTTTT	CASSLGGSTNTGELFF
NA	NA	TRBJ2-5	TRBV27	TGTGCCAGCAGTCCGAGACAGGACCCGGGGGCCCAGTACTTC	CASSPRQDPGAQYF
NA	NA	TRBJ1-3	TRBV7-6	TGTGCCAGCAGCCCTAGAGCGGGACCGGGGCCTGGAAACACCATATATTTT	CASSPRAGPGPGNTIYF
NA	NA	TRBJ2-1	TRBV7-2	TGTGCCAGCAGCTTTATGGCCAATGAGCAGTTCTTC	CASSFMANEQFF
once	TRBD1	TRBJ2-1	TRBV10-3	TGTGCCATCAGTGAGTGGGGGACAGGGGGCAGGGATGAGCAGTTCTTC	CAISEWGTGGRDEQFF
NA	NA	TRBJ1-2	TRBV7-2	TGTGCCAGCAGCTCTCTGGAGGGAGCCCGTGGCTACACCTTC	CASSSLEGARGYTF
once	NA	TRBJ2-7	TRBV19	TGTGCCAGTAGTAAAAGACTGGGACGAGAGCAGTACTTC	CASSKRLGREQYF
NA	NA	TRBJ1-1	TRBV6-6	TGTGCCAGCACCCCTCCGAGAGAATTTACAGCTTTCTTT	CASTPPREFTAFF
NA	TRBD1	TRBJ2-2	TRBV10-3	TGTGCCATCAGGACCGGGACAGGGGACACCGGGGAGCTGTTTTTT	CAIRTGTGDTGELFF
NA	TRBD1	TRBJ1-2	TRBV2	TGTGCCAGCAGTGAACTCACAGGGGCCTATGGCTACACCTTC	CASSELTGAYGYTF